This passage covers 10 T cell receptor beta chains from one sample sequenced in a study of blood T cell repertoires in COVID-19. The assay was immunoSEQ multiplex PCR, and TCRdb's table has in-frame clones only and misses some. Found here are 500,000 to 600,000 clones, roughly 91% of them singletons; the top ten hold about 8.2%. Sequencing was carried out using peripheral blood. These receptors were obtained from a woman aged 45-59 years with COVID-19, enrolled during active disease.

The V gene is TRBV29-1, the J gene TRBJ1-6; the D is unclear. Trimming removed 7 bases at V and 0 bases at J, with 10 bases between. This CDR3 has 14 amino acids. Germline V CDR1 and CDR2: SQVTM, ANQGSEA. This CDR3 reads CSARESSYNSPLHF. The CDR3, as DNA: TGCAGCGCCCGGGAAAGCTCCTATAATTCACCCCTCCACTTT.

This clone was found a few times. The CDR3 is CSASLHNEQFF. CDR3 DNA sequence: TGCAGTGCTAGTCTACACAATGAGCAGTTCTTC. J is TRBJ2-1 and V is TRBV20-1; no reliable D call. This CDR3 spans 11 amino acids. Trimming left V 3 bases short and J 5 bases short, with 5 bases between. Germline CDR1 reads DFQATT; CDR2 reads SNEGSKA (reference sequence).

The chain joins TRBV5-1 to TRBJ2-1, with 7 bases lining up with TRBD2. This CDR3 contains 15 residues. The germline CDR1 and CDR2 sequences are SGHRS and YFSETQ. V lost 4 bases to trimming and J lost 8 bases; unmatched junction nucleotides: 12. CDR3 sequence: CASSPGGPLSDEQFF. The CDR3 bases are TGCGCCAGCAGCCCGGGGGGACCCCTCTCCGATGAGCAGTTCTTC.

The V gene is TRBV24-1, the J gene TRBJ1-3, with D possibly matching TRBD1 (6 bases). The V end lost 0 bases, the J end lost 0 bases, and 17 bases lay between the germline ends. CDR1 KGHDR and CDR2 SFDVKD come from the germline V gene. CDR3 length: 19 amino acids. The CDR3 protein is CATSDLGRGIILSGNTIYF. The CDR3 DNA reads as TGTGCCACCAGTGATTTGGGCAGGGGTATCATACTCTCTGGAAACACCATATATTTT.

The rearrangement joins TRBV5-5 to TRBJ2-7; TRBD2 aligns across 7 bases. CDR1 and CDR2 (germline): SGHKS, YYEKEE (reference sequence). V lost 4 bases, J lost 6 bases, and 4 bases stayed unmatched. CDR3 size: 12 residues. The CDR3 loop is CASSPGGLEQYF. The CDR3 DNA reads TGTGCCAGCAGCCCGGGGGGTCTCGAGCAGTACTTC.

This chain uses TRBV11-2 with TRBJ1-1, with TRBD1 matching 8 bases. V was clipped by 5 bases and J by 1 base; unmatched bases: 6. Germline CDR1 reads SGHAT; CDR2 reads FQNNGV. This CDR3 contains 15 residues. CDR3 sequence: CASSPYRGKNTEAFF. In DNA form, the CDR3 reads TGTGCCAGCAGCCCTTACAGGGGGAAGAACACTGAAGCTTTCTTT.

V usage is TRBV5-1 and J usage is TRBJ1-5; the match to TRBD1 covers 7 bases. This CDR3 has 15 residues. Germline loops: CDR1 SGHRS, CDR2 YFSETQ. V was pared by 3 bases and J by 4 bases, with 7 bases of the junction left unmatched. CDR3 in DNA: TGCGCCAGCAGCTCAGGGGACAGCGAAAATCAGCCCCAGCATTTT. It yields the protein CASSSGDSENQPQHF.

CDR3 in DNA: TGTGCCAGCTTACCCCAGGGGAAGAGGGGCTACACCTTC. This codes for CASLPQGKRGYTF. This chain joins TRBV28 and TRBJ1-2; maybe TRBD1 (6 bases). V was clipped by 8 bases and J by 8 bases, with 18 bases between them. Germline CDR1 is MDHEN and CDR2 is SYDVKM. The length of the CDR3 is 13 residues.

The V gene is TRBV5-1, the J gene TRBJ2-2, with D unclear. Germline V gene lookup returns CDR1 SGHRS and CDR2 YFSETQ. Trimming removed 1 base at V and 4 bases at J, with 11 bases between. This CDR3 has 15 amino acids. The DNA for the CDR3 is TGCGCCAGCAGCTTGAGTTCCACTTCCACCGGGGAGCTGTTTTTT. Protein sequence: CASSLSSTSTGELFF.

This clone was detected a few times. The chain combines TRBV6-5 with TRBJ1-1, with TRBD1 matching over 8 bases. There are 14 residues in the CDR3. CDR1 is MNHEY, CDR2 SVGAGI, per germline. With V trimmed by 6 bases and J by 1 base, 4 bases remained unmatched. The CDR3 DNA follows: TGTGCCAGCAGGACGGACAGGGAGAACACTGAAGCTTTCTTT. Translated: CASRTDRENTEAFF.